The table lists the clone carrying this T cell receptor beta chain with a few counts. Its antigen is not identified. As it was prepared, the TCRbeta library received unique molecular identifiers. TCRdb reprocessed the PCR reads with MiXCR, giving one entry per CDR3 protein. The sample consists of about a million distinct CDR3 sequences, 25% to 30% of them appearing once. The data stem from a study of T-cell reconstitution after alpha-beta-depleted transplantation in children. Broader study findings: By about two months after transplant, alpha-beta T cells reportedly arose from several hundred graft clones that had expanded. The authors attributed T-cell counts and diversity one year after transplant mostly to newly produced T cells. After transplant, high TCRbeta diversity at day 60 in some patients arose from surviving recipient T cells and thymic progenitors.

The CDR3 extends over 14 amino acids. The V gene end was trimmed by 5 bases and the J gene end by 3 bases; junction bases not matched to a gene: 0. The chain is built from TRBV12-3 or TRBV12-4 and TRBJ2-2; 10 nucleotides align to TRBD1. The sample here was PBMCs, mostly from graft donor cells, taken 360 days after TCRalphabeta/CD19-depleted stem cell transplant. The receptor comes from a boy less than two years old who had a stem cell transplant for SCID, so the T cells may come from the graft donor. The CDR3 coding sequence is TGTGCCAGCAGTGACAGGGGGCACACCGGGGAGCTGTTTTTT. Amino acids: CASSDRGHTGELFF.